The present T cell receptor (beta chain) was sequenced within a study of T-cell memory formation after mild COVID-19. In its sample, this clonotype was seen many times. What it binds is unknown. This CDR3 region has 17 residues. V was shortened by 4 bases and J by 4 bases, with 19 bases between the two germline ends. From germline, CDR1 is MGHRA and CDR2 YSYEKL. After 5'RACE with constant-segment primers, TCR alpha and TCR beta cDNA libraries carrying sample barcodes and UMIs were obtained. One entry per CDR3 protein, called by TCRdb with MiXCR from the 5' RACE reads. The sample includes 300,000 to 400,000 distinct CDR3 sequences, 13% to 15% of them seen just once. Overall study results and limits: The pre-infection memory compartment contained some responding clones, suggesting cross-reactive memory joined. Later expanders leaned toward CD4+, whereas clones contracting from day 15 to 85 were balanced CD4/CD8.

The chain links TRBV4-1 to TRBJ2-2; no clear D. The specimen was PBMCs or a T cell subset sorted from them (not recorded which). This clonotype was sampled from a man aged 18-30 years who had mild COVID-19 (a few samples of this study predate the infection). Cell type and time point are not known. CDR3 nucleotides: TGCGCCAGCAGCCTAACCCAGACGGCGGCGAGCACCGGGGAGCTGTTTTTT. The encoded protein is CASSLTQTAASTGELFF.